Sequencing of this T cell receptor beta chain was carried out in a study of shared clonotypes between healthy human individuals. CD8 cells regarded as naive lacked CD45RO, were positively chosen for CCR7, and omitted terminally differentiated effector memory CD45RA+ cells. Every one of the donors was a Caucasian adult that lived in Nashville, Tennessee. V was clipped by 5 bases and J by 4 bases, with 15 bases between them. Looked up from germline, CDR1 is MNHNY and CDR2 is SVGAGI (reference sequence). This CDR3 is 15 amino acids long. This table comes from immunoSEQ multiplex PCR, and its TCRdb copy is limited to in-frame clones, with some not included. The table includes about 2.1 million clones, just over 90% detected once.

This TCR derives from a man between 18 and 29 years old in good health. Some clones in this sample may be carry-over from other donors' samples. This sequence joins TRBV6-6 and TRBJ1-5; D is uncertain. What was sequenced was naive CD8+ T cells from PBMCs. CDR3 loop: CASSPQRPWNQPQHF. The CDR3 DNA reads TGTGCCAGCAGTCCACAGAGGCCGTGGAATCAGCCCCAGCATTTT.